This is a list of T cell receptor beta chains from one sample in a study of blood T cell repertoires in COVID-19. Using immunoSEQ multiplex PCR, the repertoire was profiled, and TCRdb retains in-frame clones only, with some absent. The table has around 130,000 clones, approximately 84% seen once. The sequenced sample consisted of peripheral blood. The origin of the receptors is an elderly woman with acute or convalescent COVID-19. The CDR3 runs from the conserved cysteine through the conserved F or W. The D gene is left open where the match is weak. Not all rows give a size; the values are once, few, many and, for expanded clones, a class.

TRBV30	NA	NA	TRBJ2-6	CAWSQQGLRANVLTF	TGTGCCTGGAGTCAACAGGGTCTAAGGGCCAACGTCCTGACTTTC
TRBV4-3	NA	NA	TRBJ2-3	CASSQVYSSTDTQYF	TGCGCCAGCAGCCAAGTCTATTCTAGCACAGATACGCAGTATTTT
TRBV3-1/TRBV3-2	NA	NA	TRBJ1-2	CASSQDTGMHYGYTF	TGTGCCAGCAGCCAGGATACAGGGATGCACTATGGCTACACCTTC
TRBV4-3	NA	NA	TRBJ1-2	CASSPTGYYGYTF	TGCGCCAGCAGCCCGACAGGCTACTATGGCTACACCTTC
TRBV10-3	NA	TRBD2	TRBJ2-5	CAISEQSGGAGETQYF	TGTGCCATCAGTGAGCAGAGCGGGGGGGCTGGTGAGACCCAGTACTTC
TRBV10-2	once	NA	TRBJ1-6	CASSELISGFHSPLHF	TGCGCCAGCAGTGAGTTGATTTCGGGTTTCCACTCACCCCTCCACTTT
TRBV5-8	NA	NA	TRBJ1-3	CASSLFIPVAGNTIYF	TGTGCCAGCAGCCTATTCATCCCGGTCGCTGGAAACACCATATATTTT
TRBV27	NA	NA	TRBJ2-5	CASSPNRGWETQYF	TGTGCCAGCAGTCCCAATCGGGGTTGGGAGACCCAGTACTTC
TRBV2	NA	TRBD1	TRBJ1-2	CASTLAWGTGRSGYTF	TGTGCCAGCACGCTGGCGTGGGGGACAGGGCGTTCTGGCTACACCTTC
TRBV7-2	NA	NA	TRBJ1-3	CASRMIGEPSGNTIYF	TGTGCCAGCAGAATGATCGGGGAACCATCTGGAAACACCATATATTTT
TRBV4-1	NA	TRBD1	TRBJ2-2	CASSPPFRDRVRAGELFF	TGCGCCAGCAGCCCCCCCTTCCGGGACAGGGTACGGGCCGGGGAGCTGTTTTTT
TRBV3-1/TRBV3-2	NA	NA	TRBJ2-1	CASSQRREQFF	TGTGCCAGCAGCCAAAGGCGGGAGCAGTTCTTC
TRBV19	few	TRBD2	TRBJ2-7	CANRNGLAGAHEQYF	TGTGCCAATCGCAACGGACTAGCGGGAGCCCACGAGCAGTACTTC
TRBV30	NA	NA	TRBJ1-6	CAWSVRSYNSPLHF	TGTGCCTGGAGTGTCCGGTCCTATAATTCACCCCTCCACTTT
TRBV6-2/TRBV6-3	NA	TRBD1	TRBJ1-1	CASSYVPGQGWTTEAFF	TGTGCCAGCAGTTACGTCCCGGGACAGGGGTGGACCACTGAAGCTTTCTTT
TRBV19	once	NA	TRBJ1-1	CASRTWRTEGLGAEAFF	TGTGCCAGTAGGACATGGAGGACAGAAGGATTGGGCGCTGAAGCTTTCTTT
TRBV29-1	NA	NA	TRBJ1-4	CSVALNEKLFF	TGCAGCGTTGCACTGAATGAAAAACTGTTTTTT
TRBV9	few	NA	TRBJ1-6	CASSARGSPLHF	TGTGCCAGCAGCGCACGAGGGTCACCCCTCCACTTT
TRBV29-1	NA	TRBD1	TRBJ2-3	CSVAPQGGTDTQYF	TGCAGCGTTGCGCCCCAGGGGGGCACAGATACGCAGTATTTT
TRBV4-1	NA	NA	TRBJ1-1	CASSQERFRGRAFF	TGCGCCAGCAGCCAAGAGAGGTTCAGGGGCAGAGCTTTCTTT
TRBV7-9	NA	NA	TRBJ1-4	CASSLAGGNEKLFF	TGTGCCAGCAGCTTAGCAGGGGGTAATGAAAAACTGTTTTTT
TRBV6-6	NA	TRBD1	TRBJ2-7	CASSYLTGNEQYF	TGTGCCAGCAGTTACCTGACAGGGAACGAGCAGTACTTC
TRBV19	NA	TRBD1	TRBJ2-5	CASSPPGTGGAETQYF	TGTGCCAGTAGTCCCCCCGGGACAGGGGGGGCAGAGACCCAGTACTTC
TRBV2	NA	NA	TRBJ2-5	CASRGGAGGETQYF	TGTGCCAGCAGGGGGGGGGCCGGTGGAGAGACCCAGTACTTC
TRBV7-2	NA	NA	TRBJ2-3	CASSSVTGTQYF	TGTGCCAGCAGCTCGGTGACGGGTACGCAGTATTTT
TRBV5-1	NA	NA	TRBJ2-3	CASSLMTPSTDTQYF	TGCGCCAGCAGCTTGATGACTCCTAGCACAGATACGCAGTATTTT
TRBV6-5	NA	TRBD2	TRBJ2-3	CASRTSVGGDTQYF	TGTGCCAGCAGAACTAGCGTCGGTGGAGATACGCAGTATTTT
TRBV6-5	NA	NA	TRBJ2-7	CASSTTRTYEQYF	TGTGCCAGCAGTACTACAAGAACCTACGAGCAGTACTTC
TRBV5-1	NA	TRBD1	TRBJ2-5	CASSLRTGRETQYF	TGCGCCAGCAGCCTTCGGACAGGGCGAGAGACCCAGTACTTC
TRBV7-2	NA	NA	TRBJ1-6	CASSLAPAENSPLHF	TGTGCCAGCAGCTTAGCCCCCGCGGAGAATTCACCCCTCCACTTT
TRBV10-1	NA	TRBD2	TRBJ2-7	CASSDSTSGASSYEQYF	TGCGCCAGCAGTGATTCGACTAGCGGGGCGAGCTCCTACGAGCAGTACTTC
TRBV2	NA	TRBD2	TRBJ2-5	CASREGLAGGFLETQYF	TGTGCCAGCAGGGAAGGACTAGCGGGGGGGTTCTTGGAGACCCAGTACTTC
TRBV6-5	NA	NA	TRBJ1-3	CASSYSPLRAGNTIYF	TGTGCCAGCAGTTATTCCCCCCTCCGGGCTGGAAACACCATATATTTT
TRBV10-2	NA	NA	TRBJ1-2	CASSEGPTKANYGYTF	TGCGCCAGCAGTGAGGGCCCCACCAAAGCTAACTATGGCTACACCTTC
TRBV2	NA	NA	TRBJ1-2	CASSGLTGRPLSYGYTF	TGTGCCAGCAGTGGCCTGACAGGACGTCCCCTTTCCTATGGCTACACCTTC
TRBV18	NA	TRBD2	TRBJ2-1	CASSPRASGAYNEQFF	TGTGCCAGCTCACCCCGGGCTAGCGGAGCCTACAATGAGCAGTTCTTC
TRBV6-5	NA	NA	TRBJ2-5	CASSYSGGNQETQYF	TGTGCCAGCAGTTACTCGGGGGGTAACCAAGAGACCCAGTACTTC
TRBV19	NA	NA	TRBJ2-3	CASSIPAGSDTQYF	TGTGCCAGTAGTATACCCGCAGGGTCAGATACGCAGTATTTT
TRBV2	few	TRBD2	TRBJ2-7	CASRATSGSLSYEQYF	TGTGCCAGCAGGGCCACTAGCGGGAGCCTCTCCTACGAGCAGTACTTC
TRBV6-2/TRBV6-3	NA	NA	TRBJ2-1	CASSYWGGNNEQFF	TGTGCCAGCAGTTATTGGGGAGGTAACAATGAGCAGTTCTTC
TRBV30	once	TRBD2	TRBJ2-5	CAWSVRGGQETQYF	TGTGCCTGGAGTGTACGGGGGGGGCAAGAGACCCAGTACTTC
TRBV5-5	once	TRBD1	TRBJ2-2	CASSPNRGQNTGELFF	TGTGCCAGCAGCCCGAACAGGGGCCAGAACACCGGGGAGCTGTTTTTT
TRBV19	NA	NA	TRBJ2-3	CASSPPLASSTDTQYF	TGTGCCAGTAGTCCCCCTCTAGCATCCAGCACAGATACGCAGTATTTT
TRBV5-4	many	NA	TRBJ1-2	CASSLVGSLPSRYTF	TGTGCCAGCAGCTTGGTCGGCAGCCTCCCTTCGAGGTACACCTTC
TRBV21-1	NA	NA	TRBJ1-5	CASRLQGEGNQPQHF	TGTGCCAGCAGATTACAGGGGGAGGGCAATCAGCCCCAGCATTTT
TRBV10-3	NA	TRBD1	TRBJ1-1	CAISESGSGGQAEAFF	TGTGCCATCAGTGAGTCTGGGTCAGGGGGTCAAGCTGAAGCTTTCTTT
TRBV6-2/TRBV6-3	NA	NA	TRBJ1-1	CASSLDSPEAFF	TGTGCCAGCAGTTTAGACAGTCCTGAAGCTTTCTTT
TRBV11-2	NA	NA	TRBJ1-1	CASSFSMNTEAFF	TGTGCCAGCAGTTTCAGTATGAACACTGAAGCTTTCTTT
TRBV7-2	NA	TRBD1	TRBJ1-2	CASSSSTGNYGYTF	TGTGCCAGCAGCTCCTCGACAGGGAACTATGGCTACACCTTC
TRBV2	NA	NA	TRBJ1-5	CASSEETGLQPQHF	TGTGCCAGCAGCGAAGAAACAGGGCTTCAGCCCCAGCATTTT
TRBV6-6	NA	TRBD1	TRBJ2-4	CASSYQGQAKNIQYF	TGTGCCAGCAGTTACCAGGGACAGGCCAAAAACATTCAGTACTTC